The 31 T cell receptor beta chains listed next were all sequenced from one sample in a study of T cells expressing NK-cell markers (dated by TCRdb to the early 2020s). Receptor libraries were prepared by 5' RACE. For sequencing, an Illumina HiSeq 2000 was employed. Each CDR3 protein sequence appears as one entry after TCRdb reprocessed the reads, and no DNA is included. The sample's table covers 150,000 to 180,000 distinct CDR3 sequences. The top ten constitute 37% of the sample. Input material: blood T cells: a sorted CD56 or NKG2C T cell subset, CD4+ or CD8+ T cells, or bulk PBMC T cells (not recorded which). These TCRs come from a woman in her forties or fifties in good health. Donor details come from another sample of the same person, matched by shared clones.

The chain joins TRBV19 to TRBJ1-1; with no DNA, the TCRdb D assignment of TRBD1 cannot be verified. The CDR3 has 13 residues. The germline gives CDR1 LNHDA, CDR2 SQIVND (reference sequence). The chain's CDR3 is CASTEGVRSEAFF.

V is TRBV4-1 and J is TRBJ2-5; TCRdb gives TRBD1 as the D gene, but with no DNA this cannot be confirmed. Germline V gene sequence: CDR1 MGHRA, CDR2 YSYEKL. The CDR3 sequence is 16 residues long. CDR3 region: CASSPGTGVTQETQYF.

The V call is TRBV27, the J call TRBJ2-2; TCRdb selects TRBD1, and the lack of DNA leaves this call unchecked. This CDR3 region has 16 residues. Germline-derived CDR1 and CDR2 are MNHEY and SMNVEV (reference sequence). The CDR3 sequence is CASSPEGDINPRELFF.

This chain joins TRBV12-3 or TRBV12-4 and TRBJ2-2. The CDR3 is made up of 13 amino acids. The CDR3 reads CASSLLRTGELFF.

V is TRBV27 and J is TRBJ2-7; the TCRdb D gene call, TRBD2, has no DNA to confirm it. This CDR3 spans 13 amino acids. The germline gives CDR1 MNHEY, CDR2 SMNVEV (reference sequence). The CDR3 loop is CARGGGLEFVQYF.

The chain has TRBV5-1 and TRBJ2-3; checking the TCRdb D call of TRBD2 is not possible without DNA. CDR1 and CDR2 from the germline V gene are SGHRS and YFSETQ. CDR3 length: 16 residues. The CDR3 sequence is CASSDAMRETPDTQYF. The full variable domain, in which reference TRBV5-1 and TRBJ2-3 provide the parts outside the CDR3, is KAGVTQTPRYLIKTRGQQVTLSCSPISGHRSVSWYQQTPGQGLQFLFEYFSETQRNKGNFPGRFSGRQFSNSRSEMNVSTLELGDSALYLCASSDAMRETPDTQYFGPGTRLTVL.

The chain employs TRBV4-1 and TRBJ1-2; TCRdb calls TRBD1, which cannot be checked without DNA. Germline V gene data show CDR1 as MGHRA and CDR2 as YSYEKL. The CDR3 consists of 15 residues. CDR3: CASSQDGSGVWGYTF.

V gene TRBV4-1 combines with J gene TRBJ1-6; TCRdb indicates TRBD1, and absent DNA this call remains unverified. Germline CDR1 is MGHRA and CDR2 is YSYEKL. The CDR3 is made up of 17 amino acids. The CDR3: CASSQDGPSSYNSPLHF.

The chain's CDR3 is CSVGTGTLNTEAFF. The rearrangement joins TRBV29-1 to TRBJ1-1; TCRdb returns TRBD1, unconfirmable since there is no DNA. Germline-derived CDR1 and CDR2 are SQVTM and ANQGSEA. The CDR3 is 14 amino acids.

The chain is built from TRBV7-9 and TRBJ1-2; TCRdb lists TRBD1, though no DNA is available to test this call. This CDR3 region has 13 residues. Per germline, CDR1 SEHNR and CDR2 FQNEAQ (reference sequence). CDR3 protein: CASSPTGTQGYTF.

The genes are TRBV25-1 and TRBJ2-2; TCRdb returns TRBD1, unconfirmable since there is no DNA. The length of the CDR3 is 15 residues. Looked up from germline, CDR1 is MGHDK and CDR2 is SYGVNS. The CDR3 sequence: CASSRSPGAHGELFF.

This sequence joins TRBV12-3 or TRBV12-4 and TRBJ2-5; TCRdb's assignment of TRBD2 cannot be checked, as there is no DNA. The CDR3 runs 16 residues. CDR3 region: CASSLGLAGDRETQYF.

This chain uses TRBV2 with TRBJ2-7; the D gene TCRdb calls, TRBD1, cannot be checked with no DNA. The CDR3 is made up of 11 amino acids. CDR1 is SNHLY and CDR2 is FYNNEI in the germline V gene. The CDR3 here is CASSEQGWKYF.

This chain uses TRBV4-1 with TRBJ1-5. Germline CDR1 MGHRA, CDR2 YSYEKL. This CDR3 is 14 amino acids long. CDR3 amino acids: CASSQDRTRAPQHF.

The V call is TRBV2, the J call TRBJ2-1; the D gene TCRdb calls, TRBD1, cannot be checked with no DNA. The CDR3 has 16 amino acids. Looked up from germline, CDR1 is SNHLY and CDR2 is FYNNEI. CDR3: CARERQGDYSYNEQFF.

The V call is TRBV29-1, the J call TRBJ2-4; the TRBD2 assignment by TCRdb is unverifiable without DNA. This CDR3 comprises 16 residues. Germline CDR1 SQVTM, CDR2 ANQGSEA. This CDR3 reads CSVVPSYRRAKNIQYF.

The gene calls are TRBV7-8 and TRBJ2-3; TCRdb selects TRBD2, and the lack of DNA leaves this call unchecked. In germline, CDR1 is SGHVS, CDR2 FQNEAQ. The CDR3 consists of 16 residues. CDR3: CASSWTSGSPADTQYF. Combining the CDR3 with reference TRBV7-8 and TRBJ2-3 gives the whole variable domain GAGVSQSPRYKVAKRGQDVALRCDPISGHVSLFWYQQALGQGPEFLTYFQNEAQLDKSGLPSDRFFAERPEGSVSTLKIQRTQQEDSAVYLCASSWTSGSPADTQYFGPGTRLTVL.

The chain employs TRBV24-1 and TRBJ2-3; TCRdb selects TRBD1, and the lack of DNA leaves this call unchecked. The germline V gene encodes CDR1 KGHDR and CDR2 SFDVKD. The CDR3 has 14 residues. CDR3 protein: CATSETGWTDTQYF.

The rearrangement uses TRBV24-1 and TRBJ2-1; checking the TCRdb D call of TRBD2 is not possible without DNA. Germline V gene data show CDR1 as KGHDR and CDR2 as SFDVKD. CDR3 size: 17 residues. The CDR3 loop reads CATSDPTESGSHNEQFF.

The chain links TRBV7-8 to TRBJ2-1. Germline lookup yields CDR1 SGHVS and CDR2 FQNEAQ. The CDR3 contains 12 residues. CDR3 in amino acids: CASSLGRVEQFF. The full variable domain, rest sourced from reference TRBV7-8 and TRBJ2-1, is GAGVSQSPRYKVAKRGQDVALRCDPISGHVSLFWYQQALGQGPEFLTYFQNEAQLDKSGLPSDRFFAERPEGSVSTLKIQRTQQEDSAVYLCASSLGRVEQFFGPGTRLTVL.

The chain uses TRBV5-1 and TRBJ2-1; checking the TCRdb D call of TRBD2 is not possible without DNA. There are 14 residues in the CDR3. CDR1 is SGHRS and CDR2 is YFSETQ in the germline V gene. The CDR3 is CASSLGLADDEQFF.

V usage is TRBV27 and J usage is TRBJ2-5; TCRdb lists TRBD1, though no DNA is available to test this call. The CDR3 sequence is 16 residues long. Germline CDR1 reads MNHEY; CDR2 reads SMNVEV (reference sequence). CDR3 sequence: CASSTLPGQGAETQYF.

The V and J genes are TRBV2 and TRBJ2-1; TCRdb lists TRBD2, though no DNA is available to test this call. This CDR3 is 12 amino acids long. Germline assignment: CDR1 SNHLY and CDR2 FYNNEI. Here the CDR3 reads CASSDGGNEQFF.

The chain couples TRBV20-1 to TRBJ2-2; TCRdb lists TRBD1, though no DNA is available to test this call. CDR3 size: 14 residues. Germline loops: CDR1 DFQATT, CDR2 SNEGSKA (reference sequence). Here the CDR3 reads CSASDRGQTGELFF.

This clonotype registers medium-sized by frequency. The chain links TRBV7-9 to TRBJ2-3; TCRdb's assignment of TRBD1 cannot be checked, as there is no DNA. The CDR3 extends over 16 amino acids. Looked up from germline, CDR1 is SEHNR and CDR2 is FQNEAQ (reference sequence). The CDR3 reads CASSPGKDRGADTQYF. The full variable domain, in which reference TRBV7-9 and TRBJ2-3 provide the parts outside the CDR3, is DTGVSQNPRHKITKRGQNVTFRCDPISEHNRLYWYRQTLGQGPEFLTYFQNEAQLEKSRLLSDRFSAERPKGSFSTLEIQRTEQGDSAMYLCASSPGKDRGADTQYFGPGTRLTVL.

The rearrangement links TRBV7-2 to TRBJ1-1; TCRdb designates TRBD1, a call that cannot be tested without DNA. Germline V gene sequence: CDR1 SGHTA, CDR2 FQGNSA. This CDR3 is 13 amino acids long. The CDR3 reads CASSLDARDEAFF.

This sequence joins TRBV7-9 and TRBJ2-7; TCRdb selects TRBD1, and the lack of DNA leaves this call unchecked. The CDR3 spans 15 residues. The germline V gene has CDR1 SEHNR and CDR2 FQNEAQ (reference sequence). CDR3 sequence reads: CASVPGTGGIYEQYF.

The genes are TRBV24-1 and TRBJ2-1; there is no DNA to check the TCRdb D call of TRBD1. Germline V gene sequence: CDR1 KGHDR, CDR2 SFDVKD. The CDR3 has 13 residues. This chain's CDR3 is CATSDRGSSEQFF.

The rearrangement links TRBV11-3 to TRBJ2-7; TCRdb indicates TRBD2, and absent DNA this call remains unverified. There are 15 residues in the CDR3. In germline, CDR1 is SGHNT, CDR2 YENEEA. The CDR3 loop is CASSPWAGGSYEQYF.

The chain couples TRBV4-1 to TRBJ1-3. The CDR3 contains 14 residues. Per the germline V gene, CDR1 is MGHRA and CDR2 is YSYEKL. CDR3: CASSQVAGPDTIYF.

The rearrangement uses TRBV23-1 and TRBJ2-2; no DNA is available, so the TRBD2 call from TCRdb remains unchecked. TRBV23-1 is sorted into the ORF group, with uncertain function. There are 17 residues in the CDR3. The CDR3 spells CASSRNFNSASPGELFF.